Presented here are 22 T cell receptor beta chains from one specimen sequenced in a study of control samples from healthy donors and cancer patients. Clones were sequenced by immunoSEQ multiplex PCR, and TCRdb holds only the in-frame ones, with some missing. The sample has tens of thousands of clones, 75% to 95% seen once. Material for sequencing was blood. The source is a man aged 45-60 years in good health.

CDR3 residues: CASKGVTEKLFF. As DNA, the CDR3 is TGTGCCAGCAAAGGGGTGACTGAAAAACTGTTTTTT. The V and J genes are TRBV6-5 and TRBJ1-4, with D maybe TRBD1 (5 bases). CDR3 length: 12 residues. Trimming cost V 7 bases and J 7 bases, with 10 bases left between them. Germline lookup yields CDR1 MNHEY and CDR2 SVGAGI.

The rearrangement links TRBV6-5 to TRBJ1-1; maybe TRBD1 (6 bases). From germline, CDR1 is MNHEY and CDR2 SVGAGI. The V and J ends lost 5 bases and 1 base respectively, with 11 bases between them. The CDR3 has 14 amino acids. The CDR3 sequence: CASSPTTGNTEAFF. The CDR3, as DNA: TGTGCCAGCAGTCCAACGACAGGGAACACTGAAGCTTTCTTT.

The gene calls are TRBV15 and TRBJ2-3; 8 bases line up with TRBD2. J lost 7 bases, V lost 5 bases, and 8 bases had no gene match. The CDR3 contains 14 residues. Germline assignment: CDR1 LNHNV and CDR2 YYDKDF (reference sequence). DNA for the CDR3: TGTGCCACCAGCGCCGAGCGGGGGCCCAATACGCAGTATTTT. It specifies CATSAERGPNTQYF.

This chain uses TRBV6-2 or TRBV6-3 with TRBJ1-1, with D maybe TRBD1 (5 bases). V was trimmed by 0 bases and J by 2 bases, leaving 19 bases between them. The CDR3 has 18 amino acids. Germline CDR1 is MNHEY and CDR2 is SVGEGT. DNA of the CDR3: TGTGCCAGCAGTTACTCGTTCAGGAGGGGCCGAGGTAACACTGAAGCTTTCTTT. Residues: CASSYSFRRGRGNTEAFF.

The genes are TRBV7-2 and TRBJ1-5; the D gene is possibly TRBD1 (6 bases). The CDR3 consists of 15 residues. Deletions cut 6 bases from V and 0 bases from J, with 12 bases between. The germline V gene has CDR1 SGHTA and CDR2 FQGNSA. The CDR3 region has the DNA TGTGCCAGCAGTCCACAGGGATATAGCAATCAGCCCCAGCATTTT. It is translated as CASSPQGYSNQPQHF.

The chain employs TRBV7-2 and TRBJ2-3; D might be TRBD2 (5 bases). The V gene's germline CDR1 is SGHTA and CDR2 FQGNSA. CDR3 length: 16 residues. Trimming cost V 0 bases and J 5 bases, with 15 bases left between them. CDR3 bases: TGTGCCAGCAGCTTAGCGTTCGCGGGTGCTAGAGATACGCAGTATTTT. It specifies CASSLAFAGARDTQYF. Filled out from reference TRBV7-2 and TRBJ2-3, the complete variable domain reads GAGVSQSPSNKVTEKGKDVELRCDPISGHTALYWYRQSLGQGLEFLIYFQGNSAPDKSGLPSDRFSAERTGGSVSTLTIQRTQQEDSAVYLCASSLAFAGARDTQYFGPGTRLTVL.

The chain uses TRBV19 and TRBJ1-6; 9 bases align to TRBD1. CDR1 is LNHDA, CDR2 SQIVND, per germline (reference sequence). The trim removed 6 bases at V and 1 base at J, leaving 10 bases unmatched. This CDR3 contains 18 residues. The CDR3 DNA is TGTGCCAGTAGAAAAAACAGGGGGCAGTCGTCCTATAATTCACCCCTCCACTTT. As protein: CASRKNRGQSSYNSPLHF.

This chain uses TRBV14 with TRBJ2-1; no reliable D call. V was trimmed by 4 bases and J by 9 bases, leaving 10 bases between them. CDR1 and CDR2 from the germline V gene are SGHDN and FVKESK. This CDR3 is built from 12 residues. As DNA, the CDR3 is TGTGCCAGCAGCCTAGTGGGCTCTGAGCAGTTCTTC. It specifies CASSLVGSEQFF.

The chain's CDR3 is CASRANRGSPLHF. CDR3 DNA: TGTGCCAGCAGAGCAAACAGGGGGTCACCCCTCCACTTT. This chain joins TRBV2 and TRBJ1-6; TRBD1 matches 8 bases. The CDR3 consists of 13 residues. The germline V gene has CDR1 SNHLY and CDR2 FYNNEI. V lost 6 bases to trimming and J lost 10 bases; unmatched junction nucleotides: 5.

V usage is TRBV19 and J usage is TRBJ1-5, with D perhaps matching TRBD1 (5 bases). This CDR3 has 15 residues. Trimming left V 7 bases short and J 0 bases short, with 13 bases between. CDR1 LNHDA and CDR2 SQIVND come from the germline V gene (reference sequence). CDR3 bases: TGTGCCAGTAAGACAGACCCCTTTAGCAATCAGCCCCAGCATTTT. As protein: CASKTDPFSNQPQHF.

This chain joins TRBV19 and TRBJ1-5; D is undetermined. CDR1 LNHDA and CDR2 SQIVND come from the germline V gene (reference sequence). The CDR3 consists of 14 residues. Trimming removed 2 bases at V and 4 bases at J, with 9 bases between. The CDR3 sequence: CASSIISKNQPQHF. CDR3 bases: TGTGCCAGTAGTATAATAAGCAAAAATCAGCCCCAGCATTTT. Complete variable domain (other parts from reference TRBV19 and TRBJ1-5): DGGITQSPKYLFRKEGQNVTLSCEQNLNHDAMYWYRQDPGQGLRLIYYSQIVNDFQKGDIAEGYSVSREKKESFPLTVTSAQKNPTAFYLCASSIISKNQPQHFGDGTRLSIL.

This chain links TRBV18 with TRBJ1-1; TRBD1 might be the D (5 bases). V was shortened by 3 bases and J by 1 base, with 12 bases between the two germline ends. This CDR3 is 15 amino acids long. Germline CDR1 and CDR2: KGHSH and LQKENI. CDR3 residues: CASSPGLGSNTEAFF. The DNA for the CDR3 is TGTGCCAGCTCACCGGGACTCGGGTCGAACACTGAAGCTTTCTTT.

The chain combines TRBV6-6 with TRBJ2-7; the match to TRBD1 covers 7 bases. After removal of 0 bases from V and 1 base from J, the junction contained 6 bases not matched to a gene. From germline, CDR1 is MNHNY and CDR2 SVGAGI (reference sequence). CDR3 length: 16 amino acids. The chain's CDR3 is CASSYSRPGQSYEQYF. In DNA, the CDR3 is TGTGCCAGCAGTTACTCGAGACCGGGACAGTCCTACGAGCAGTACTTC.

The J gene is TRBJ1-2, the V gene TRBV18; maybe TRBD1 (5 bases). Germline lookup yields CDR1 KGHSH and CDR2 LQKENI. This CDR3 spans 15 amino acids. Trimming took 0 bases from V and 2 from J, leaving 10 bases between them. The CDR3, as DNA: TGTGCCAGCTCACCACCCCCGGGGACCAACTATGGCTACACCTTC. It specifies CASSPPPGTNYGYTF.

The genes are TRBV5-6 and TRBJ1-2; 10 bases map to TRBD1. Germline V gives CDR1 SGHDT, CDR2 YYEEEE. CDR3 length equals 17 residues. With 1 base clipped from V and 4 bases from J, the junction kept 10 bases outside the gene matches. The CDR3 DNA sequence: TGTGCCAGCAGCTTGACGGCGGGACAGGGGTTCGGCTATGGCTACACCTTC. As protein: CASSLTAGQGFGYGYTF.

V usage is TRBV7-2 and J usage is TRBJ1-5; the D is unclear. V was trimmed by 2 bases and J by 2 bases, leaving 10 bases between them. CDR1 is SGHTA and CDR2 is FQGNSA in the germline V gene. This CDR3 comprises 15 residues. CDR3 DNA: TGTGCCAGCAGCTTATCTCACGGGCGCAATCAGCCCCAGCATTTT. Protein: CASSLSHGRNQPQHF.

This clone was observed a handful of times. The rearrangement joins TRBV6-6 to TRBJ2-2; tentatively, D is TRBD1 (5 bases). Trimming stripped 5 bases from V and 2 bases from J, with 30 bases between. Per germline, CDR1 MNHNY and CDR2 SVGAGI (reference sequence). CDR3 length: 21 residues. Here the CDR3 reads CASSLWPRVRSGSTNTGELFF. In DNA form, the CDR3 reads TGTGCCAGCAGTCTATGGCCCAGGGTCAGGTCTGGGTCTACCAACACCGGGGAGCTGTTTTTT.

This chain's CDR3 is CASSLTRDTEAFF. The DNA for the CDR3 is TGTGCCAGCAGCCTCACACGGGACACTGAAGCTTTCTTT. The V call is TRBV3-1 (or the pseudogene TRBV3-2), the J call TRBJ1-1; D call uncertain. CDR1 is LGHDT and CDR2 is YNNKEL in the germline V gene (reference sequence). CDR3 length equals 13 residues. V shed 4 bases and J shed 3 bases, with 9 bases lying between them.

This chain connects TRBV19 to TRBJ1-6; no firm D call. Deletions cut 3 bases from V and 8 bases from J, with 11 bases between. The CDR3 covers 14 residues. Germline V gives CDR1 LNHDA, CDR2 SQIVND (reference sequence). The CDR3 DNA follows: TGTGCCAGTAGTATCGGGCCGGGAGATTCACCCCTCCACTTT. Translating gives CASSIGPGDSPLHF.

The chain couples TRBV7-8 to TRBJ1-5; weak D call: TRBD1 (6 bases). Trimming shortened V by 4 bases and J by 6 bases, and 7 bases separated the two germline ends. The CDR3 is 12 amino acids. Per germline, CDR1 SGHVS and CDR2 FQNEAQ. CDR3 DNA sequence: TGTGCCAGCAGCTCCAGGGGTCAGCCCCAGCATTTT. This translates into CASSSRGQPQHF.

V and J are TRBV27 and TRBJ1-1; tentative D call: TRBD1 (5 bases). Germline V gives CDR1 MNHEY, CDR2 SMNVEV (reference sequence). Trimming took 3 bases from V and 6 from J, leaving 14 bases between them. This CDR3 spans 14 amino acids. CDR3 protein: CASSFQGGKAEAFF. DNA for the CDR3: TGTGCCAGCAGTTTTCAGGGAGGGAAGGCTGAAGCTTTCTTT.

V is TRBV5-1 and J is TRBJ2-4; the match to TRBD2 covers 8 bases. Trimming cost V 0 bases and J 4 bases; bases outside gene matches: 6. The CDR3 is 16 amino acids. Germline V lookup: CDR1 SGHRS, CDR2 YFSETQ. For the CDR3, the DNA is TGCGCCAGCAGCTTGGAGCCTAGCGGGTCTAAAAACATTCAGTACTTC. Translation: CASSLEPSGSKNIQYF. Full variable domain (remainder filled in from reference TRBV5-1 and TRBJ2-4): KAGVTQTPRYLIKTRGQQVTLSCSPISGHRSVSWYQQTPGQGLQFLFEYFSETQRNKGNFPGRFSGRQFSNSRSEMNVSTLELGDSALYLCASSLEPSGSKNIQYFGAGTRLSVL.